This TCR beta chain was captured in a study of control samples from healthy donors and cancer patients. CDR1 and CDR2 (germline): SNHLY, FYNNEI. Trimming shortened V by 7 bases and J by 4 bases, and 13 bases separated the two germline ends. This CDR3 region has 13 residues. The assay was immunoSEQ multiplex PCR, and TCRdb's table has in-frame clones only and misses some. This sample has 390,000 or so clones, with about 93% found just once. This rearrangement joins TRBV2 to TRBJ1-2; D possibly corresponds to TRBD1 (5 bases). The material sequenced was PBMCs. The receptor's source is a man aged 40-55 years with head and neck cancer. CDR3 sequence (DNA): TGTGCCAGCACCGACGGGGCTATCTATGGCTACACCTTC. Translated, it gives CASTDGAIYGYTF.